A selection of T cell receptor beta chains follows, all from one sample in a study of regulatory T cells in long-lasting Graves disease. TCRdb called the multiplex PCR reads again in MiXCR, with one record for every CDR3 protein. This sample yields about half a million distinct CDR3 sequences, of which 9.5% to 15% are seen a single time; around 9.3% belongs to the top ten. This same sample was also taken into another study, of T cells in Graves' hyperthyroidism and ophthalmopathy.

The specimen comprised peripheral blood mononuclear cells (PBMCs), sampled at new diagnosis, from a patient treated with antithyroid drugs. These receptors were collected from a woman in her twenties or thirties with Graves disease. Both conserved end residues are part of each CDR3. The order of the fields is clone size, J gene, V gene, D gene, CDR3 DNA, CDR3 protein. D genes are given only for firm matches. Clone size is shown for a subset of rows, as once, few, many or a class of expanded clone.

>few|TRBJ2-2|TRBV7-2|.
TGTGCCAGCAGTCCACTTGGGGGGCCGCGAACAATCGGGGAGCTGTTTTTT
CASSPLGGPRTIGELFF
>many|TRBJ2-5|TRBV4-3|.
TGCGCCAGCAGCCAAGAACGGTTGCCGGAGTGGACCCAGTACTTC
CASSQERLPEWTQYF
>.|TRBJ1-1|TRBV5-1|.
TGCGCCAGCAGCTTGCTGAGGATGAACACTGGAGCTTTCTTT
CASSLLRMNTGAFF
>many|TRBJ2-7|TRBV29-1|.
TGCAGCGTTGGCAACCGCGACTACGAGCAGTACTTC
CSVGNRDYEQYF
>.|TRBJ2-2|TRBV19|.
TGTGCCAGTAGTATGCTGTATCGGGAGCTGTTTTTT
CASSMLYRELFF
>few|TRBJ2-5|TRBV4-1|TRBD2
TGCGCCAGCAGCCAAGAAGGAAGACTAGCGGGAGGGCCATGGGAGACCCAGTACTTC
CASSQEGRLAGGPWETQYF
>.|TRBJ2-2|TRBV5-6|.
TGTGCCAGCAGCCCCCCCGGGACACTACAAAGACGGCGGGCCGGGGAGCTGTTTTTT
CASSPPGTLQRRRAGELFF
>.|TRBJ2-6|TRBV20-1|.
TGCAGTGCTAGTCCTACAGGTTCTAGCTCTGGGGCCAACGTCCTGACTTTC
CSASPTGSSSGANVLTF
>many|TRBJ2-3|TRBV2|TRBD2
TGTGCCACCTCGGGACTAGCGGGTTCAGATACGCAGTATTTT
CATSGLAGSDTQYF
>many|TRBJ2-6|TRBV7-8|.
TGTGCCAGCAGCCCCTTTCAGGGAGCTGGGGCCAACGTCCTGACTTTC
CASSPFQGAGANVLTF
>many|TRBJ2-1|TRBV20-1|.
TGCAGTGTTCCAAGTGGGGCTTTTGGCCACAATGAGCAGTTCTTC
CSVPSGAFGHNEQFF
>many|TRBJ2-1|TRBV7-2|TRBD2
TGTGCCAGCAGCTCGGGACTAGCTGATCACAATGAGCAGTTCTTC
CASSSGLADHNEQFF
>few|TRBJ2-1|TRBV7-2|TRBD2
TGTGCCAGCAGCGCCCAAGGGGCTAGCGGGAGGCTCCCTACCTCCTACAATGAGCAGTTCTTC
CASSAQGASGRLPTSYNEQFF
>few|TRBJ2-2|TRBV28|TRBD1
TGTGCCACCAGGGACAGGGGAAGGTGGGCCGGGGAGCTGTTTTTT
CATRDRGRWAGELFF
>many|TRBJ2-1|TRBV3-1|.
TGTGCCAGCAGCCCGGGACTGGGGAACAATGAGCAGTTCTTC
CASSPGLGNNEQFF
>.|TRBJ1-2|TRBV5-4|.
TGTGCCAGCAGCTTCTCGCGACAGAGCTATGGCTACACCTTC
CASSFSRQSYGYTF
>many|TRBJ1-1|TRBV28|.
TGTGCCAGCAGTTTAGGTCTTTTTGCGGGGGGGGCGCGGACTGAAGCTTTCTTT
CASSLGLFAGGARTEAFF
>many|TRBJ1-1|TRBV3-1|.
TGTGCCAGCAGCCAGACCGGACTGCCGAACACTGAAGCTTTCTTT
CASSQTGLPNTEAFF
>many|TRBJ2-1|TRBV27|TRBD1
TGTGCCAGCAGTTTATCGGGACAGGGGCTATACAATGAGCAGTTCTTC
CASSLSGQGLYNEQFF
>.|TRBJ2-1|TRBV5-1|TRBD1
TGCGCCAGCAGCGGACAGGTGGATACCCGTAGTGAGCAGTTCTTC
CASSGQVDTRSEQFF
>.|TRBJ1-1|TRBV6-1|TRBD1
TGTGCCAGCTCGACAGGGGGCTTGACTGAAGCTTTCTTT
CASSTGGLTEAFF
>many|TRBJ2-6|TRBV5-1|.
TGCGCCAGCAGCTTGGCCAGGGACTCTGGGGCCAACGTCCTGACTTTC
CASSLARDSGANVLTF
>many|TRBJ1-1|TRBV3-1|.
TGTGCCAGCAGCCGATCTGGGGGGTACACTGAAGCTTTCTTT
CASSRSGGYTEAFF
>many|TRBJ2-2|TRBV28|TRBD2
TGTGCCAGCAGTTTATCTATCGGAGCGGGAGGGAACACCGGGGAGCTGTTTTTT
CASSLSIGAGGNTGELFF
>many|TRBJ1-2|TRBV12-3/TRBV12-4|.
TGTGCCAGCAGTTTAGGGGCTAACTATGGCTACACCTTC
CASSLGANYGYTF
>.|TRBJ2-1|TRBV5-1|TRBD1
TGCGCCAGCAGCTTGGTAGGGACAGGGAACAATGAGCAGTTCTTC
CASSLVGTGNNEQFF
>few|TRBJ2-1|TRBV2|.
TGTGCCAGCAGCCCTGGGGCGGGGCCCAACAATGAGCAGTTCTTC
CASSPGAGPNNEQFF
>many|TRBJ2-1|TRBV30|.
TGTGCCTGGAGTGTGGAGGGAGTCAATGAGCAGTTCTTC
CAWSVEGVNEQFF
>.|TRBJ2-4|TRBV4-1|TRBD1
TGCGCCAGCAGCCATCCTTTAGGGCAGGGGGCGACCATTCAGTACTTC
CASSHPLGQGATIQYF
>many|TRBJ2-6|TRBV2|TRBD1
TGTGCCAGCAGGGACAGGGACTCTGGGGCCAACGTCCTGACTTTC
CASRDRDSGANVLTF
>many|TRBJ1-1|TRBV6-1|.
TGTGCCAGCGCCCGGCTAGTAGAAGCTTTCTTT
CASARLVEAFF
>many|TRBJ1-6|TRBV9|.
TGTGCCAGTTCCCGACAGAGAAATTCACCCCTCCACTTT
CASSRQRNSPLHF
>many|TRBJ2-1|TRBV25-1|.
TGTGCCAGCAGTGGCCGGGAGACCTCCTACAATGAGCAGTTCTTC
CASSGRETSYNEQFF
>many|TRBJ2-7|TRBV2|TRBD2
TGTGCCAGCAGTGGTGGACTAGTCTACGAGCAGTACTTC
CASSGGLVYEQYF
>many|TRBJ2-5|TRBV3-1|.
TGTGCCAGCAGCGAAACAGGGTTTACACAAGAGACCCAGTACTTC
CASSETGFTQETQYF
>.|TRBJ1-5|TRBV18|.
TGTGCCAGCTCACAGGGGTCGGGTCAGCCCCAGCATTTT
CASSQGSGQPQHF
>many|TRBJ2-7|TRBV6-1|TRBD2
TGTGCCAGCACCCAAGCGGGAGAAGCCTACGAGCAGTACTTC
CASTQAGEAYEQYF
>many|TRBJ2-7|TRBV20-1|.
TGCAGTGCTCCCCCGTCCGATTTACAGGACGTCTTCCCCTATTTCTACGAGCAGTACTTC
CSAPPSDLQDVFPYFYEQYF
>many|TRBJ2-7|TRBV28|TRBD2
TGTGCCAGCAGTCTAGCGGGGACCCGTTACGAGCAGTACTTC
CASSLAGTRYEQYF
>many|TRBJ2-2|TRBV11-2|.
TGTGCCAGCAGCTTGGAACGAACCGGGGAGCTGTTTTTT
CASSLERTGELFF
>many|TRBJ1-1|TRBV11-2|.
TGTGCCAGCAGCTTCGGGATCTGGAACACTGAAGCTTTCTTT
CASSFGIWNTEAFF
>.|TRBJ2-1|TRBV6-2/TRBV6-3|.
TGTGCCAGAGACAATGAGCAGTTCTTC
CARDNEQFF
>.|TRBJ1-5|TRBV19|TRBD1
TGTGCCAGTAGGACCAGACAGAGCATGGGACAGCCTCAGCATTTT
CASRTRQSMGQPQHF
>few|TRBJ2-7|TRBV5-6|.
TGTGCCAGCAGCCCCCGACGACAGGCCAAATACGAGCAGTACTTC
CASSPRRQAKYEQYF
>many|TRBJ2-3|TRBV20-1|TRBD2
TGCAGTGCTAGACTAGCGGCTAGCACAGATACGCAGTATTTT
CSARLAASTDTQYF
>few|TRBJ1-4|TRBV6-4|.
TGTGCCAGCGAAAAACGGGACGGTGCAACTAATGAAAAACTGTTTTTT
CASEKRDGATNEKLFF
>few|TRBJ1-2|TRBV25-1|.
TGTGCCAGCAGCTGTACAGGGAACTATGGCTACACCTTC
CASSCTGNYGYTF